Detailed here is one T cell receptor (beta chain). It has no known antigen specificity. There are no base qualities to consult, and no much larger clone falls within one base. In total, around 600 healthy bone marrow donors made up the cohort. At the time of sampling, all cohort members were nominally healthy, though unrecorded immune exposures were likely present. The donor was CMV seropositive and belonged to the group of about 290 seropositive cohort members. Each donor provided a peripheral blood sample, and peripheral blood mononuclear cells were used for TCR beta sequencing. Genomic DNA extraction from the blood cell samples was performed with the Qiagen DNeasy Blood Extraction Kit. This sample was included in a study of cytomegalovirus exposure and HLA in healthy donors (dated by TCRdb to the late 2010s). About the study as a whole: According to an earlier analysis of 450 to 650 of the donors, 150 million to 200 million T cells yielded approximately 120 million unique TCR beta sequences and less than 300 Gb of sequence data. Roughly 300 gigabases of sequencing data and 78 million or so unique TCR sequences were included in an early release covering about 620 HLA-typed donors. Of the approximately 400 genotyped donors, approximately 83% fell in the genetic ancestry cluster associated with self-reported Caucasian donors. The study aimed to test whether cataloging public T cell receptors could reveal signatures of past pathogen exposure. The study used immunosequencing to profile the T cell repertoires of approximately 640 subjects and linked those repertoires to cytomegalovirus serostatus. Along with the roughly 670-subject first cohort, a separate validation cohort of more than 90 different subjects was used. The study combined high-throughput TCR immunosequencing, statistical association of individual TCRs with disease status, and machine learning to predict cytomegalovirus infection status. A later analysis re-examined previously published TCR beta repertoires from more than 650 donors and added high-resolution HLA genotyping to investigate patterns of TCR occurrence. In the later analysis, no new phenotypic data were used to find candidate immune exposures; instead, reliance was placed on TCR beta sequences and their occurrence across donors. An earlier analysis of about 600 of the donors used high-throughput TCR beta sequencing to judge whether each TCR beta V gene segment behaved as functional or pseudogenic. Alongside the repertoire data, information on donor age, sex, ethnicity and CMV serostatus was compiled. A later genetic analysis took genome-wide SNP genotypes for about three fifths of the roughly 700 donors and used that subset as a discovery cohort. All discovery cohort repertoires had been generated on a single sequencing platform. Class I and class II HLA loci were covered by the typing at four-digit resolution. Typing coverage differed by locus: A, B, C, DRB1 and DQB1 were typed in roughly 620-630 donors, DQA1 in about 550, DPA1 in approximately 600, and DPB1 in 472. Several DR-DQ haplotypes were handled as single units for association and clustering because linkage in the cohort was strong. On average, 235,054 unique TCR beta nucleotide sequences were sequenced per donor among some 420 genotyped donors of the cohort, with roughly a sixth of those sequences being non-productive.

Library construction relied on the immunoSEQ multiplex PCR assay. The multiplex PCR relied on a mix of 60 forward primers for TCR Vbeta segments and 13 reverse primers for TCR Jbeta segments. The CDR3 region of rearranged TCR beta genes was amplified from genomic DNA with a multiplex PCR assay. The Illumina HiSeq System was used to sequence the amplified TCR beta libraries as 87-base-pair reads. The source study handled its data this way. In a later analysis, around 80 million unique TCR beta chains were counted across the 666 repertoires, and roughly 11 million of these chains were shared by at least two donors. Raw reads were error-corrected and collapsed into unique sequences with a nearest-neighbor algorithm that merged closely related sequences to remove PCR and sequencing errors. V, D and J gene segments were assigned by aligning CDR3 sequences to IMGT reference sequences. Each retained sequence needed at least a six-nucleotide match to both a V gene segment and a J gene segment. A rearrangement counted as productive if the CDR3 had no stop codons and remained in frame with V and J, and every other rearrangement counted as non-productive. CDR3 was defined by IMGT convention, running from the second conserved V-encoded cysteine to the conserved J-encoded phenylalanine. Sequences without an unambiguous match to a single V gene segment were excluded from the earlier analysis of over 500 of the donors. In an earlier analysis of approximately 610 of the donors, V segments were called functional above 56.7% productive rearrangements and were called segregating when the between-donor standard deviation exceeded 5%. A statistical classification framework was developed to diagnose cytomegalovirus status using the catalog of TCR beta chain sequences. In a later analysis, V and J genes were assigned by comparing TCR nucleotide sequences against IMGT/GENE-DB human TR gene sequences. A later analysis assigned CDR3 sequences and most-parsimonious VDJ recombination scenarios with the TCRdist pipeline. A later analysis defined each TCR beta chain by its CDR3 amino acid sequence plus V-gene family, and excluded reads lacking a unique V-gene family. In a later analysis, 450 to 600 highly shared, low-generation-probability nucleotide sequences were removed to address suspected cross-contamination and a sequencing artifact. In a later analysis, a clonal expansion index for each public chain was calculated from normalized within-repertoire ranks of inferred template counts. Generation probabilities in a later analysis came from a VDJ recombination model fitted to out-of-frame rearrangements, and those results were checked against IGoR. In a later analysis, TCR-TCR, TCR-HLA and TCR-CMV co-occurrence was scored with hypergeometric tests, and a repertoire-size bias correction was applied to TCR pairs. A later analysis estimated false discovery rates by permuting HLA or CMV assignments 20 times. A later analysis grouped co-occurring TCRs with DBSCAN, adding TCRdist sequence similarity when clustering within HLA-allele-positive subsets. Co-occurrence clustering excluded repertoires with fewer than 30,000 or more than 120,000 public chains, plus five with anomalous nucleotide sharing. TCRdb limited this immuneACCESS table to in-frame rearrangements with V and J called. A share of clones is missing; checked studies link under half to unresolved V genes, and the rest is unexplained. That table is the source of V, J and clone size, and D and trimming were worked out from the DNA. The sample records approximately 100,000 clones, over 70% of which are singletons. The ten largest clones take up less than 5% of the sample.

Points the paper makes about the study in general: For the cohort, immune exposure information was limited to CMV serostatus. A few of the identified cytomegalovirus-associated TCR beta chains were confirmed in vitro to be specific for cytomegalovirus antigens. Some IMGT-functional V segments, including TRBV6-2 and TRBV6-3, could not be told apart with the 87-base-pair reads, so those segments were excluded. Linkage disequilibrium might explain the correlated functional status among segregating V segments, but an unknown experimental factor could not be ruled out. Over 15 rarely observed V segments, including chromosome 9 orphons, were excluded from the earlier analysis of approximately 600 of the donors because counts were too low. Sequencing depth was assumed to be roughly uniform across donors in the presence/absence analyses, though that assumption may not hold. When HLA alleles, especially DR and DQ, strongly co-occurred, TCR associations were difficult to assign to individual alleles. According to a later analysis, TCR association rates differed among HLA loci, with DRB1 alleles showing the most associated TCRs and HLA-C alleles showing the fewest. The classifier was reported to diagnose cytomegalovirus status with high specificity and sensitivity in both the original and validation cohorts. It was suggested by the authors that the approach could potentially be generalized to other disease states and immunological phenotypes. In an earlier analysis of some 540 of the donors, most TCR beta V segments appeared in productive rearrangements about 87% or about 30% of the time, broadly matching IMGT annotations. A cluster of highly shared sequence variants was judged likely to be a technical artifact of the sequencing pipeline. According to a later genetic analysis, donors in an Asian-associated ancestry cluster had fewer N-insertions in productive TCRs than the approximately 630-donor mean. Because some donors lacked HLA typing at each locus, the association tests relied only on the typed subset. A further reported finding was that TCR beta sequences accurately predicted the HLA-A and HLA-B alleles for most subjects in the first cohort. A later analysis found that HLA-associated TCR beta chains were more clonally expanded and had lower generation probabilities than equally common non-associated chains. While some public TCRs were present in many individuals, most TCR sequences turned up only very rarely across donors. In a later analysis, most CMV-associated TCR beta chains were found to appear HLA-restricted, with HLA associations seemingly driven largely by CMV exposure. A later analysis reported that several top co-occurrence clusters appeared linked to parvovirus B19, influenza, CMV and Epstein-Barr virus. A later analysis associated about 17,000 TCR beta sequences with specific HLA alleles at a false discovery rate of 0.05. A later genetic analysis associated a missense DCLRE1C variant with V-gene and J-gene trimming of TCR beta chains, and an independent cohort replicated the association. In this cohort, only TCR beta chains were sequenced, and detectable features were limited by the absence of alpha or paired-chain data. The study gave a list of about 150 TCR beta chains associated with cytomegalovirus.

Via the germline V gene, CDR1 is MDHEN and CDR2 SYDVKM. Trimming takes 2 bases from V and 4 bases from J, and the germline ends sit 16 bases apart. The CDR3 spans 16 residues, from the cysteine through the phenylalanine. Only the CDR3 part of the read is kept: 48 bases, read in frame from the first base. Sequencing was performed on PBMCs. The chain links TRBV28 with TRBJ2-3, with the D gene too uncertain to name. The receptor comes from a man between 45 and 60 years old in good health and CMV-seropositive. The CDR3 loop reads CASSLRSAALPDTQYF. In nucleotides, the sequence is TGTGCCAGCAGTTTACGGAGCGCTGCCCTCCCAGATACGCAGTATTTT.